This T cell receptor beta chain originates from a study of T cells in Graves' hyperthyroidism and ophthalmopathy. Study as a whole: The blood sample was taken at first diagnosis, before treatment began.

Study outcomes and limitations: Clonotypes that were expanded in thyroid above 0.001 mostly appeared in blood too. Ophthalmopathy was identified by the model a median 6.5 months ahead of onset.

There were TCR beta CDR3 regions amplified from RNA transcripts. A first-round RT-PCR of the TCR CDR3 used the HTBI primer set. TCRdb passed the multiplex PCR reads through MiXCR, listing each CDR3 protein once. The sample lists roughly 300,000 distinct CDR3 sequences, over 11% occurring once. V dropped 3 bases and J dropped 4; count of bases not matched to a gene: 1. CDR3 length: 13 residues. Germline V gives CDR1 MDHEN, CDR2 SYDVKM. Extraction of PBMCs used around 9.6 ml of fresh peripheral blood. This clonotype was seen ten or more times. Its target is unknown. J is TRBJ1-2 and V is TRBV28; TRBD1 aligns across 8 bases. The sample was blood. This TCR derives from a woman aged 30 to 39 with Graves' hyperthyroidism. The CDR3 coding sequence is TGTGCCAGCAGTTTGGGACAGGCCTATGGCTACACCTTC. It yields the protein CASSLGQAYGYTF.